This entry lists 14 T cell receptor beta chains sequenced from one sample in a study of Graves' ophthalmopathy and Graves' hyperthyroidism. Researchers took RNA transcripts and amplified TCR beta CDR3 regions from them. The first round was an RT-PCR with HTBI primers, and the second round was a multiplex PCR. TCRdb reanalysed the multiplex PCR reads using MiXCR and keeps one entry per CDR3 protein. This table has around 670,000 distinct CDR3 sequences, 40% appearing once. Sequencing was done on a sample of peripheral blood. Receptors were obtained from an adult man with Graves' ophthalmopathy.

This chain uses TRBV2 with TRBJ2-2; possibly TRBD1 or TRBD2 for D (5 bases each). The CDR3 sequence is 17 residues long. Germline CDR1 and CDR2: SNHLY and FYNNEI. The V end was cut by 2 bases, the J end by 0 bases, with 13 bases between. The CDR3 nucleotides read TGTGCCAGCAGTGAAAGTGGGGGAACCTCGAACACCGGGGAGCTGTTTTTT. Encoded protein: CASSESGGTSNTGELFF.

This clonotype was seen at least ten times. The chain joins TRBV6-5 to TRBJ1-1; D is undetermined. The germline V gene encodes CDR1 MNHEY and CDR2 SVGAGI. V dropped 8 bases and J dropped 5 bases, with 9 bases sitting between them. The CDR3 contains 11 residues. CDR3 sequence: CASEGGTEAFF. The CDR3 DNA sequence: TGTGCCAGCGAAGGTGGAACTGAAGCTTTCTTT.

This clonotype occurred many times. V gene TRBV25-1 combines with J gene TRBJ2-2; 13 bases fit TRBD2. The CDR3 runs to 17 residues. Germline values: CDR1 MGHDK, CDR2 SYGVNS. The V gene end was trimmed by 6 bases and the J gene end by 5 bases; junction bases not matched to a gene: 9. The chain's CDR3 is CASRHTSGRARTGELFF. CDR3 bases: TGTGCCAGCAGACACACTAGCGGGAGGGCCCGGACCGGGGAGCTGTTTTTT.

Only one count was recorded for this clonotype. This chain links TRBV10-3 with TRBJ1-5, with D uncertain. V lost 7 bases and J 0 bases, leaving 22 bases between the germline ends. Germline values: CDR1 ENHRY, CDR2 SYGVKD. The CDR3 consists of 18 residues. The CDR3 is CAIKVQSCGAFSNQPQHF. The CDR3 DNA sequence: TGTGCCATCAAAGTTCAGTCGTGTGGTGCGTTTAGCAATCAGCCCCAGCATTTT.

To note about this clonotype: The junction departs from the called germline gene at one end, perhaps through a read error. The genes are TRBV7-9 and TRBJ2-7, with TRBD1 as a possible D gene (6 bases). The CDR3 sequence is 15 residues long. Germline V gives CDR1 SEHNR, CDR2 FQNEAQ (reference sequence). CDR3: CASSHALDSTYEQYF. In nucleotides, the CDR3 is TGCGCCAGCAGCCATGCGTTGGACAGTACCTACGAGCAGTACTTC. Combining the CDR3 with reference TRBV7-9 and TRBJ2-7 gives the whole variable domain DTGVSQNPRHKITKRGQNVTFRCDPISEHNRLYWYRQTLGQGPEFLTYFQNEAQLEKSRLLSDRFSAERPKGSFSTLEIQRTEQGDSAMYLCASSHALDSTYEQYFGPGTRLTVT.

Turning to this clonotype: The DNA is omitted, as the CDR3 cannot be located on it reliably, and the CDR3 follows TCRdb's listing. The rearrangement uses TRBV11-1 and TRBJ2-5; the table's TRBD1 call for D was not verified on the DNA. The CDR3 length is 19 residues, termini included. Germline values: CDR1 SGHAT, CDR2 FQDESV (reference sequence). CDR3 in amino acids: CASSFYICSALRQGETQYF.

About this clonotype: This may arise from a read error, as a much more abundant clone is one base away. This likely comes from a read error, as the CDR3 has no conserved phenylalanine or tryptophan at its end. The chain recombines TRBV10-3 with TRBJ2-7; possible D gene TRBD1, 6 bases. The CDR3 is 14 amino acids. V lost 3 bases and J lost 4, with 13 bases in between. The germline V gene encodes CDR1 ENHRY and CDR2 SYGVKD. The CDR3 sequence is CAISEGEGEYEQYL. The CDR3 nucleotides are TGTGCCATCAGTGAAGGAGAGGGGGAGTACGAGCAGTACCTC.

The rearrangement links TRBV5-1 to TRBJ1-6; tentative D call: TRBD1 (5 bases). V was cut by 4 bases and J by 9 bases, with 20 bases left in between. Germline CDR1 SGHRS, CDR2 YFSETQ. The CDR3 length is 16 residues. The CDR3 here is CASSQDLQGQGSPLHF. The CDR3 coding sequence is TGCGCCAGCAGCCAAGATTTACAAGGGCAGGGTTCACCCCTCCACTTT.

The chain has TRBV19 and TRBJ1-6, with a tentative D call TRBD1 (6 bases). Trimming stripped 4 bases from V and 10 bases from J, with 11 bases between. From germline, CDR1 is LNHDA and CDR2 SQIVND (reference sequence). The CDR3 is 13 amino acids. The CDR3 sequence is CASSTEQGSPLHF. CDR3 nucleotide sequence: TGTGCCAGTAGTACGGAACAGGGCTCACCCCTCCACTTT.

This chain joins TRBV25-1 and TRBJ2-3, with D hard to call. CDR1 is MGHDK and CDR2 is SYGVNS in the germline V gene. This CDR3 is 15 amino acids long. Between the trimmed V and J ends, which lost 7 bases and 0 bases, there was a span of 14 bases. The CDR3 DNA reads as TGTGCCAGCACGGGCGAAACCCCCAGCACAGATACGCAGTATTTT. Amino acids: CASTGETPSTDTQYF.

This clonotype has just a few counts. A clone one base away is much larger, so this may be a read error. This chain joins TRBV10-3 and TRBJ1-2; TRBD1 is a possible D gene (5 bases). The germline gives CDR1 ENHRY, CDR2 SYGVKD. The CDR3 contains 13 residues. Trimming left V 5 bases short and J 8 bases short, with 15 bases between. The CDR3 loop reads CAISYLRGSGYTF. The CDR3 bases are TGTGCCATCAGTTACCTTAGGGGAAGCGGCTACACCTTC.

V usage is TRBV7-2 and J usage is TRBJ1-4; D uncertain. The CDR3 spans 19 residues. V was pared by 1 base and J by 0 bases, with 18 bases between. CDR1 and CDR2 from the germline V gene are SGHTA and FQGNSA. CDR3 amino acids: CASSLESEPNTATNEKLFF. CDR3 bases: TGTGCCAGCAGCTTAGAGTCAGAGCCGAACACCGCAACTAATGAAAAACTGTTTTTT.

This clonotype was observed many times. The chain uses TRBV29-1 and TRBJ1-1, with a possible D match to TRBD1 (6 bases). CDR3 length equals 13 residues. Between the trimmed V and J ends, which lost 4 bases and 4 bases, there was a span of 13 bases. Germline CDR1 and CDR2: SQVTM and ANQGSEA. The CDR3 sequence is CSVVQGWSTEAFF. In DNA form, the CDR3 reads TGCAGCGTTGTTCAGGGGTGGAGCACTGAAGCTTTCTTT.

This clonotype was seen many times. The chain combines TRBV7-9 with TRBJ2-6; tentative D call: TRBD2 (5 bases). This CDR3 region has 15 residues. Between the trimmed V and J ends, which lost 6 bases and 0 bases, there was a span of 9 bases. Germline V CDR1 and CDR2: SEHNR, FQNEAQ (reference sequence). In DNA, the CDR3 is TGTGCCAGCAGTTCCGACTACTCTGGGGCCAACGTCCTGACTTTC. Its translation is CASSSDYSGANVLTF.